These 24 T cell receptor beta chains came from one sample sequenced in a study of low-dose radiotherapy and immunotherapy resistance in tumors (dated by TCRdb to between 2021 and 2023). To make first-strand cDNA, Superscript III was used along with a set of TRAV- and TRBV-specific primers so that both the TCRalpha and TCRbeta chains were covered. TCRs were amplified with Phusion for about 20 PCR cycles using a constant-region primer together with the adapter attached to the V primers. TCRdb cleaned the public reads at Q25 with fastp, built clones with MiXCR and kept in-frame beta chains. Each entry merges the rows of one CDR3 protein and shows their most common DNA and genes. Within this sample are about 12,000 distinct CDR3 sequences, with approximately 73% of them counted one time only. The ten largest account for 3.4% of the sample. These TCRs come from a human donor with advanced metastatic prostate, ovarian, gallbladder or colorectal cancer (not recorded which). This table probably holds off-target reads from a library built for another chain.

V and J are TRBV9 and TRBJ2-3, with no clear D. The CDR3 contains 16 residues. Germline CDR1 is SGDLS and CDR2 is YYNGEE. V was shortened by 2 bases and J by 4 bases, with 17 bases between the two germline ends. CDR3 in amino acids: CASSVTSRSSADTQYF. Written as DNA, the CDR3 is TGTGCCAGCAGCGTTACGTCTCGGAGTAGTGCAGATACGCAGTATTTT.

The rearrangement uses TRBV12-3 or TRBV12-4 and TRBJ1-3; possible D gene TRBD1, 5 bases. The CDR3 runs 14 residues. The V and J ends lost 5 bases and 4 bases respectively, with 12 bases between them. The CDR3 nucleotides are TGTGCCAGCAGTGACACGGGACCGGGAAACACCATATATTTT. It specifies CASSDTGPGNTIYF.

The gene calls are TRBV20-1 and TRBJ2-7, with D perhaps TRBD2 (6 bases). Germline V gene sequence: CDR1 DFQATT, CDR2 SNEGSKA (reference sequence). This CDR3 has 13 residues. V was pared by 5 bases and J by 7 bases, with 18 bases between. The chain's CDR3 is CSALRAGSGEQYF. The CDR3 DNA reads as TGCAGTGCTCTGCGAGCGGGCTCGGGAGAGCAGTACTTC.

This clonotype showed up just once. Here the CDR3 reads CSANLGPGSGEQYF. CDR3 coding DNA: TGCAGTGCTAACCTAGGGCCGGGGTCCGGCGAGCAGTACTTC. V usage is TRBV20-1 and J usage is TRBJ2-7, with D possibly being TRBD2 (5 bases). Germline V CDR1 and CDR2: DFQATT, SNEGSKA (reference sequence). The CDR3 extends over 14 amino acids. V was pared by 4 bases and J by 6 bases, with 19 bases between.

The gene calls are TRBV12-3 or TRBV12-4 and TRBJ1-5, with D perhaps TRBD1 (6 bases). The CDR3 length is 17 residues. Deletions cut 3 bases from V and 5 bases from J, with 20 bases between. CDR3 DNA sequence: TGTGCCAGCAGTTTCCTATCGGGGGGGGCCGGGGATCAGCCCCAGCATTTT. Encoded protein: CASSFLSGGAGDQPQHF.

Only a few counts were recorded for this clonotype. The chain combines TRBV28 with TRBJ2-3, with a tentative D call TRBD1 (5 bases). In germline, CDR1 is MDHEN, CDR2 SYDVKM. With 5 bases removed from V and 1 base from J, the gap between germline ends came to 19 bases. CDR3 length: 17 amino acids. CDR3 bases: TGTGCCAGCAGTCCTCAACAGGTTATCAAGGGCACAGATACGCAGTATTTT. Translated: CASSPQQVIKGTDTQYF.

The V call is TRBV14, the J call TRBJ2-3, with 8 positions matching TRBD1. V was clipped by 1 base and J by 3 bases; unmatched bases: 15. CDR3 size: 19 residues. Germline V gene sequence: CDR1 SGHDN, CDR2 FVKESK. The CDR3 coding sequence is TGTGCCAGCAGCCAAGCCACAGGCCCGGCCAGGGGGCGGACAGATACGCAGTATTTT. Protein sequence: CASSQATGPARGRTDTQYF.

This chain connects TRBV20-1 to TRBJ1-2; D gene ambiguous. Germline loops: CDR1 DFQATT, CDR2 SNEGSKA (reference sequence). V dropped 5 bases and J dropped 6 bases, with 19 bases sitting between them. The CDR3 has 14 amino acids. CDR3 sequence (DNA): TGCAGTGCTCGACCTCTGGGAGGACTTGATGGCTACACCTTC. Its translation is CSARPLGGLDGYTF.

The J gene is TRBJ2-3, the V gene TRBV2; D gene uncertain. Germline CDR1 is SNHLY and CDR2 is FYNNEI. V shed 1 base and J shed 8 bases, with 13 bases lying between them. The length of the CDR3 is 14 residues. As DNA, the CDR3 is TGTGCCAGCAGTGAAGGTATAGCCCGTGGTACGCAGTATTTT. Residues: CASSEGIARGTQYF.

The chain employs TRBV2 and TRBJ2-2; 7 bases align to TRBD2. Germline CDR1 reads SNHLY; CDR2 reads FYNNEI. This CDR3 comprises 14 residues. J lost 8 bases, V lost 7 bases, and 10 bases had no gene match. CDR3 amino acids: CASTRLASGGELFF. CDR3 DNA sequence: TGTGCCAGCACCCGACTAGCCTCGGGAGGGGAGCTGTTTTTT.

This clonotype appeared a few times. The chain combines TRBV28 with TRBJ1-1, with TRBD1 as a possible D gene (6 bases). The CDR3 consists of 16 residues. The ends were cut back, 2 bases at V and 11 bases at J, with 24 bases in the middle. Germline V CDR1 and CDR2: MDHEN, SYDVKM. The CDR3 sequence: CASSLRIQGPGKAAFF. The CDR3 coding sequence is TGTGCCAGCAGTTTACGAATACAGGGCCCAGGGAAGGCGGCTTTCTTT.

The V gene is TRBV5-1, the J gene TRBJ2-1, with 16 bases fitting TRBD2. With 5 bases clipped from V and 7 bases from J, the junction kept 6 bases outside the gene matches. The CDR3 totals 16 residues. Germline V gene sequence: CDR1 SGHRS, CDR2 YFSETQ. CDR3 protein: CASRLGLAGGKNEQFF. In DNA form, the CDR3 reads TGCGCCAGCAGGCTGGGACTAGCGGGAGGGAAAAATGAGCAGTTCTTC.

The chain has TRBV6-2 or TRBV6-3 and TRBJ2-6, with TRBD1 as a possible D gene (6 bases). V was clipped by 5 bases and J by 2 bases, with 10 bases between them. The CDR3 runs 15 residues. In germline, CDR1 is MNHEY, CDR2 SVGEGT. The CDR3 nucleotides read TGTGCCAGCAGTGCGACAGGCCCTGGGGCCAACGTCCTGACTTTC. This encodes CASSATGPGANVLTF.

This clonotype came up a few times. The chain uses TRBV6-1 and TRBJ1-1, with D possibly matching TRBD1 (5 bases). This CDR3 comprises 14 residues. Deletions cut 6 bases from V and 1 base from J, with 12 bases between. The germline V gene encodes CDR1 MNHNS and CDR2 SASEGT. The CDR3 DNA sequence: TGTGCCAGCAGCCAAGGACACGGGAACACTGAAGCTTTCTTT. This gives the protein CASSQGHGNTEAFF.

The chain employs TRBV5-6 and TRBJ2-5; no clear D gene. The V gene's germline CDR1 is SGHDT and CDR2 YYEEEE. The CDR3 sequence is 14 residues long. V was shortened by 4 bases and J by 5 bases, with 15 bases between the two germline ends. CDR3 DNA sequence: TGTGCCAGCAGCAAGGACCTTCAGGAGGAGACCCAGTACTTC. Translating gives CASSKDLQEETQYF.

The V gene is TRBV2, the J gene TRBJ2-7; D may be TRBD1 (5 bases). The CDR3 is 14 residues long. Germline V gives CDR1 SNHLY, CDR2 FYNNEI. V lost 0 bases and J 2 bases, leaving 8 bases between the germline ends. CDR3 in DNA: TGTGCCAGCAGTGAAGCGGGGCCCACCTACGAGCAGTACTTC. As protein: CASSEAGPTYEQYF.

This chain connects TRBV10-3 to TRBJ2-5; D is possibly TRBD1 or TRBD2 (6 bases each). Germline V gives CDR1 ENHRY, CDR2 SYGVKD. V was cut by 10 bases and J by 4 bases, with 19 bases left in between. This CDR3 comprises 14 residues. CDR3 DNA: TGTGCCACCGCGGCCTCGGGGGCCGGAGAGACCCAGTACTTC. Its translation is CATAASGAGETQYF.

V is TRBV5-4 and J is TRBJ2-4; D gene uncertain. V lost 2 bases and J 3 bases, leaving 9 bases between the germline ends. This CDR3 has 14 residues. The germline V gene encodes CDR1 SGHNT and CDR2 YYREEE (reference sequence). The CDR3 nucleotides are TGTGCCAGCAGCTTTCAGGTCGACAAAAACATTCAGTACTTC. Translating it yields CASSFQVDKNIQYF.

The CDR3 DNA sequence: TGCAGTGCTAGACCGGGGGCGGGAGAGACCCAGTACTTC. It specifies CSARPGAGETQYF. The chain recombines TRBV20-1 with TRBJ2-5; TRBD1 or TRBD2 may be the D gene (6 bases each). The CDR3 length is 13 residues. Germline V gives CDR1 DFQATT, CDR2 SNEGSKA (reference sequence). Between the trimmed V and J ends, which lost 2 bases and 4 bases, there was a span of 11 bases.

The genes are TRBV7-2 and TRBJ1-2; TRBD1 is a possible D gene (5 bases). In germline, CDR1 is SGHTA, CDR2 FQGNSA. Trimming removed 1 base from V and 0 bases from J, with 9 bases in between. This CDR3 is built from 15 residues. The CDR3 coding sequence is TGTGCCAGCAGCTTAGTTGCAGGGTCTAACTATGGCTACACCTTC. Protein: CASSLVAGSNYGYTF.

This clonotype was observed a few times. The rearrangement links TRBV4-1 to TRBJ1-4; D gene uncertain. This CDR3 spans 17 amino acids. Trimming stripped 4 bases from V and 0 bases from J, with 15 bases between. The germline V gene encodes CDR1 MGHRA and CDR2 YSYEKL. CDR3 region: CASSRGPPKTTNEKLFF. In DNA form, the CDR3 reads TGCGCCAGCAGCCGCGGGCCACCTAAAACAACTAATGAAAAACTGTTTTTT.

The chain has TRBV20-1 and TRBJ2-1, with 10 bases aligning to TRBD2. V lost 4 bases, J lost 0 bases, and 0 bases stayed unmatched. CDR3 size: 14 residues. CDR1 is DFQATT, CDR2 SNEGSKA, per germline (reference sequence). As DNA, the CDR3 is TGCAGTGCTACTAGCGGGAGCTCCTACAATGAGCAGTTCTTC. This gives the protein CSATSGSSYNEQFF.

This chain links TRBV10-3 with TRBJ1-2; D remains ambiguous. Germline CDR1 and CDR2: ENHRY and SYGVKD. V shed 6 bases and J shed 5 bases, with 13 bases lying between them. The CDR3 has 13 residues. CDR3 sequence reads: CAISAGQPYGYTF. In DNA, the CDR3 is TGTGCCATCAGCGCTGGGCAGCCTTATGGCTACACCTTC.

The V gene is TRBV9, the J gene TRBJ2-5; tentatively, D is TRBD2 (6 bases). The CDR3 consists of 16 residues. The germline gives CDR1 SGDLS, CDR2 YYNGEE. V was shortened by 5 bases and J by 4 bases, with 21 bases between the two germline ends. CDR3 coding DNA: TGTGCCAGCAGTCGTAGTATGAGGCGGGAAGGAGAGACCCAGTACTTC. Translated, it gives CASSRSMRREGETQYF.